Included here is one TCR beta chain sequence, with context. The data stem from a study of blood T cell repertoires in COVID-19. Those enrolled, adults aged 18 to 89 years, came from 20 to 25 US areas. TCRdb's copy holds only in-frame clones and misses some; the assay was immunoSEQ multiplex PCR. Among around 300,000 clones listed, about 90% were seen once. The CDR3 is 17 amino acids. Germline loops: CDR1 LGHDT, CDR2 YNNKEL (reference sequence). After removal of 0 bases from V and 7 bases from J, the junction contained 8 bases not matched to a gene. This rearrangement joins TRBV3-1 (or the pseudogene TRBV3-2) to TRBJ2-2, with 10 bases aligning to TRBD2. Sequenced sample: PBMCs or T cells enriched from blood (not recorded which). This TCR came from a woman aged 30 to 39 who had recovered from COVID-19. CDR3 loop: CASSQEGPGTSDGELFF. Written as DNA, the CDR3 is TGTGCCAGCAGCCAAGAGGGGCCCGGGACTAGCGACGGGGAGCTGTTTTTT.